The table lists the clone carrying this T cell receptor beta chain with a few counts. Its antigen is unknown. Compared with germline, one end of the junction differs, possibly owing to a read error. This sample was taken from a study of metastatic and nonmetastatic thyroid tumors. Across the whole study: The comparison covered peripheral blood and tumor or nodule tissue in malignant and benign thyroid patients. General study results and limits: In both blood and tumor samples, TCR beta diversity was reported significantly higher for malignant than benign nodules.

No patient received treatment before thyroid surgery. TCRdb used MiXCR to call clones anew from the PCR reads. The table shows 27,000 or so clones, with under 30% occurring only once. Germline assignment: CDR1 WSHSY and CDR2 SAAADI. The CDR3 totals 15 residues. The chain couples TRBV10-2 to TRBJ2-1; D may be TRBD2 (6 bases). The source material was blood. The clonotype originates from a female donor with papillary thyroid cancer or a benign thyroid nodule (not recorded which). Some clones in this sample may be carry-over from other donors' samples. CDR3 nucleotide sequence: TGCGCCAGCAGTGATGGACTACTGACCTACAATGATCAGTTCTTC. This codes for CASSDGLLTYNDQFF.